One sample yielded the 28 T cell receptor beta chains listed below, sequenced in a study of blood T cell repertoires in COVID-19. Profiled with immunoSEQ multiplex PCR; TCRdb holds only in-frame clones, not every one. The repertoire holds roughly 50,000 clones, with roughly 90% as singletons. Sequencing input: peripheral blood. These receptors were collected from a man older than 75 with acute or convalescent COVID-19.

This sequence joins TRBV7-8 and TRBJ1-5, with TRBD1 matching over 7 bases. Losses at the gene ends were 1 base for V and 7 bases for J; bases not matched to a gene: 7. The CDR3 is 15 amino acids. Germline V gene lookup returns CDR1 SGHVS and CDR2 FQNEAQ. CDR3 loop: CASSLGPGGGQPQHF. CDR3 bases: TGTGCCAGCAGCTTAGGCCCAGGGGGAGGCCAGCCCCAGCATTTT.

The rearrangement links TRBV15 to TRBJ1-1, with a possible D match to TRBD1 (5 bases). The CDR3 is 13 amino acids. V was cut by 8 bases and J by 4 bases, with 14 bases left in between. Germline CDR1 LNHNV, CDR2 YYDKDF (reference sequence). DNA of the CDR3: TGTGCCACCGGGAGGGCGGGGGGCACTGAAGCTTTCTTT. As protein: CATGRAGGTEAFF.

The CDR3 is CASSAAQGAVLYGYTF. The CDR3 nucleotides read TGTGCCAGCAGCGCCGCTCAGGGGGCAGTCCTCTATGGCTACACCTTC. The rearrangement uses TRBV9 and TRBJ1-2, with 8 bases aligning to TRBD1. V lost 3 bases, J lost 4 bases, and 11 bases stayed unmatched. CDR1 is SGDLS and CDR2 is YYNGEE in the germline V gene. This CDR3 is 16 amino acids long.

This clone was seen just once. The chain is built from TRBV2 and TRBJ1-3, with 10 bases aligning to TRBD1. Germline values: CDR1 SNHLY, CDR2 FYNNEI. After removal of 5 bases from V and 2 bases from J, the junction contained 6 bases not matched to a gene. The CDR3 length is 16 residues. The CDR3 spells CASSFMTGGPGNTIYF. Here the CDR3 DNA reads TGTGCCAGCAGTTTTATGACAGGGGGCCCTGGAAACACCATATATTTT.

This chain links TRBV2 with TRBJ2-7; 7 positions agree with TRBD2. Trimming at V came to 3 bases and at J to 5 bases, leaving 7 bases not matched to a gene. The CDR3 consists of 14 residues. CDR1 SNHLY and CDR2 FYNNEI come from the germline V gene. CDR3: CASSDWTRPNEQYF. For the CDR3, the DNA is TGTGCCAGCAGTGACTGGACTAGACCAAACGAGCAGTACTTC. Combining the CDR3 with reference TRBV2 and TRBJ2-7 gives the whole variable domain EPEVTQTPSHQVTQMGQEVILRCVPISNHLYFYWYRQILGQKVEFLVSFYNNEISEKSEIFDDQFSVERPDGSNFTLKIRSTKLEDSAMYFCASSDWTRPNEQYFGPGTRLTVT.

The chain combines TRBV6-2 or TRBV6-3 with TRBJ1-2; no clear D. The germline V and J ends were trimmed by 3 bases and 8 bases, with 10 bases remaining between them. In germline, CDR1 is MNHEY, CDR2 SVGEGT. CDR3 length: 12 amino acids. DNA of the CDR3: TGTGCCAGCAGTTATCCGTTGTTCGGCTACACCTTC. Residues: CASSYPLFGYTF.

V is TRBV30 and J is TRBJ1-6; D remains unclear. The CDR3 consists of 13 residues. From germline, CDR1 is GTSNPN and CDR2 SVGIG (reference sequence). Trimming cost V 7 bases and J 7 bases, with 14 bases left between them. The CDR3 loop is CASGLNGNSPLHF. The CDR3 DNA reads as TGTGCCTCGGGCCTAAACGGGAATTCACCCCTCCACTTT.

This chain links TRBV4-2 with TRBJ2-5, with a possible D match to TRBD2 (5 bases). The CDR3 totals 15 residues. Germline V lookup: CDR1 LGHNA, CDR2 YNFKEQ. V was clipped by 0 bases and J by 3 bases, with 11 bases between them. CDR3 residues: CASSQDGVWEETQYF. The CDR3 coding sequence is TGTGCCAGCAGCCAAGACGGGGTATGGGAAGAGACCCAGTACTTC.

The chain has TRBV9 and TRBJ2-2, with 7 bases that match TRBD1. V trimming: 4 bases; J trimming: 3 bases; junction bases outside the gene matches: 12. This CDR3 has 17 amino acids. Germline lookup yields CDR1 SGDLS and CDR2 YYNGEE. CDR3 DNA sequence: TGTGCCAGCAGCCACCCCGACAGGGCTCCCGACACCGGGGAGCTGTTTTTT. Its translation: CASSHPDRAPDTGELFF.

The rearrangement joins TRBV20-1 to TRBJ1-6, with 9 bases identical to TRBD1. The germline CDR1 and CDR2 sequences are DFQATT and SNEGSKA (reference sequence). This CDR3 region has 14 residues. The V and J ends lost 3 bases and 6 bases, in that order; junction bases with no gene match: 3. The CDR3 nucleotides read TGCAGTGCTAGTCCGGGACAGGGTAATTCACCCCTCCACTTT. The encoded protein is CSASPGQGNSPLHF.

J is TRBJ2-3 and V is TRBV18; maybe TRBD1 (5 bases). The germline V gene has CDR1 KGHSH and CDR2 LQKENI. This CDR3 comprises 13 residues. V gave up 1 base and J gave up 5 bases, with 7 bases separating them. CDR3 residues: CASSPLGLDTQYF. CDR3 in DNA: TGTGCCAGCTCACCACTGGGGCTAGATACGCAGTATTTT.

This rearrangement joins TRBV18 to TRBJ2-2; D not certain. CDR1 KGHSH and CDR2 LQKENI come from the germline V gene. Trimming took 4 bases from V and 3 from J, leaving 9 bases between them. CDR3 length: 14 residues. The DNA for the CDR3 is TGTGCCAGCTCACACGACAAGTACACCGGGGAGCTGTTTTTT. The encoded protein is CASSHDKYTGELFF.

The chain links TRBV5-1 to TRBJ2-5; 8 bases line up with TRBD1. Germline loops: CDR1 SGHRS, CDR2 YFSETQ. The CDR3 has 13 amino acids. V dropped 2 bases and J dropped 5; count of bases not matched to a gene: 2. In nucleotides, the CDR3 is TGCGCCAGCAGCTTTTCAGGGGGCGAGACCCAGTACTTC. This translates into CASSFSGGETQYF. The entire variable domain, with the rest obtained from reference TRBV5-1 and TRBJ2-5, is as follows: KAGVTQTPRYLIKTRGQQVTLSCSPISGHRSVSWYQQTPGQGLQFLFEYFSETQRNKGNFPGRFSGRQFSNSRSEMNVSTLELGDSALYLCASSFSGGETQYFGPGTRLLVL.

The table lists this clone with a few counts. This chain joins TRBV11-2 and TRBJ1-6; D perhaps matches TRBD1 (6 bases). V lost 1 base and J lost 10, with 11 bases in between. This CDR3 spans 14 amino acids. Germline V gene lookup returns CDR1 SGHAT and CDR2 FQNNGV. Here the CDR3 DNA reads TGTGCCAGCAGCTTAGTACAGGGAGAGTCACCCCTCCACTTT. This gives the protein CASSLVQGESPLHF.

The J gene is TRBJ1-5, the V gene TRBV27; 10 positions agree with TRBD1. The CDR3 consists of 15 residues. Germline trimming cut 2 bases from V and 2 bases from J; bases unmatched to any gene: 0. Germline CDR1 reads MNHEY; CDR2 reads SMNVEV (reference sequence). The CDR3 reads CASSLGTGGNQPQHF. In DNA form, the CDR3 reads TGTGCCAGCAGTTTAGGGACAGGGGGCAATCAGCCCCAGCATTTT.

CDR3: CASSLTRQDEKLFF. The CDR3 nucleotides read TGCGCCAGCAGTCTTACTCGACAGGATGAAAAACTGTTTTTT. This chain uses TRBV5-1 with TRBJ1-4, with D possibly being TRBD1 (6 bases). The CDR3 spans 14 residues. The germline V and J ends were trimmed by 5 bases and 6 bases, with 14 bases remaining between them. Germline CDR1 and CDR2: SGHRS and YFSETQ.

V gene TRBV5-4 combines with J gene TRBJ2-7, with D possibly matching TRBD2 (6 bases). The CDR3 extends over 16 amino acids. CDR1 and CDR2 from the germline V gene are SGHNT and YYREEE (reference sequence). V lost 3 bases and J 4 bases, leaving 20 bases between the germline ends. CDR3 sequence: CASSSDIGGARYEQYF. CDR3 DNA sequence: TGTGCCAGCAGCTCGGACATAGGAGGGGCGCGTTACGAGCAGTACTTC.

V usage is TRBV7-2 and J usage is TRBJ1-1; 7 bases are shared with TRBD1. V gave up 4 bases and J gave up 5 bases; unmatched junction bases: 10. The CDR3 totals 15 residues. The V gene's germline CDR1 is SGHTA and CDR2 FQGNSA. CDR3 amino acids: CASSYRGDSRTEAFF. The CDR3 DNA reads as TGTGCCAGCAGCTACAGGGGAGATTCCAGGACTGAAGCTTTCTTT.

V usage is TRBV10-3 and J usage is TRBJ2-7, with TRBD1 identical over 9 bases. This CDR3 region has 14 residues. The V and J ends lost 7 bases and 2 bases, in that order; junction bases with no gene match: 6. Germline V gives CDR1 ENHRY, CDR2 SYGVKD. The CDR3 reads CAIKMGDRAYEQYF. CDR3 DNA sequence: TGTGCCATCAAAATGGGGGACAGGGCCTACGAGCAGTACTTC.

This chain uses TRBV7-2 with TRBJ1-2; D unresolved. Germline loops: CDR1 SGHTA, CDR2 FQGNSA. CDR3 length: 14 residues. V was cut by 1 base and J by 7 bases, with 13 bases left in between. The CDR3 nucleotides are TGTGCCAGCAGCTTAGGGCGACAATTAGGTGGCTACACCTTC. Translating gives CASSLGRQLGGYTF.

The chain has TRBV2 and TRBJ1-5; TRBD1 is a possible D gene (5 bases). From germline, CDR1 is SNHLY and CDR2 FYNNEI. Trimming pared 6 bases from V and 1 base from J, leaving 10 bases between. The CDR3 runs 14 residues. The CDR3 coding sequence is TGTGCCAGCAGAGCGACAGTGAGCAATCAGCCCCAGCATTTT. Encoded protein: CASRATVSNQPQHF.

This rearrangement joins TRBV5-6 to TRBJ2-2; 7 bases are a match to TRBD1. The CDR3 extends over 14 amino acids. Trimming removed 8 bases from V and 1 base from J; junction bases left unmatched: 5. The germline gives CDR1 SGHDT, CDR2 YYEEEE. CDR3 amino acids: CASQTGWNTGELFF. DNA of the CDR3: TGTGCCAGTCAGACAGGGTGGAACACCGGGGAGCTGTTTTTT.

The CDR3 loop reads CASSFLQGAGYNEQFF. The DNA for the CDR3 is TGTGCCAGCAGCTTTTTACAGGGGGCGGGCTACAATGAGCAGTTCTTC. The chain carries TRBV5-6 and TRBJ2-1; TRBD1 aligns across 9 bases. The CDR3 extends over 16 amino acids. With V trimmed by 2 bases and J by 3 bases, 6 bases remained unmatched. Germline CDR1 and CDR2: SGHDT and YYEEEE. Full variable domain (rest looked up from reference TRBV5-6 and TRBJ2-1): DAGVTQSPTHLIKTRGQQVTLRCSPKSGHDTVSWYQQALGQGPQFIFQYYEEEERQRGNFPDRFSGHQFPNYSSELNVNALLLGDSALYLCASSFLQGAGYNEQFFGPGTRLTVL.

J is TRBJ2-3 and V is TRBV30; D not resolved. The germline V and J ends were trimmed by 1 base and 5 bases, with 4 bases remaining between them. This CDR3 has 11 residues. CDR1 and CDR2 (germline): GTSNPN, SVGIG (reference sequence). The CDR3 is CAWSARDTQYF. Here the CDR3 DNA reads TGTGCCTGGAGTGCCAGAGATACGCAGTATTTT.

CDR3 coding DNA: TGTGCCAGCAGTGGTAGTAGGAACACCGGGGAGCTGTTTTTT. Protein sequence: CASSGSRNTGELFF. The chain uses TRBV2 and TRBJ2-2; D gene unclear. Trimming left V 4 bases short and J 1 base short, with 7 bases between. Germline V gene data show CDR1 as SNHLY and CDR2 as FYNNEI. The CDR3 has 14 amino acids. Looking up the rest from reference TRBV2 and TRBJ2-2 gives the full variable domain: EPEVTQTPSHQVTQMGQEVILRCVPISNHLYFYWYRQILGQKVEFLVSFYNNEISEKSEIFDDQFSVERPDGSNFTLKIRSTKLEDSAMYFCASSGSRNTGELFFGEGSRLTVL.

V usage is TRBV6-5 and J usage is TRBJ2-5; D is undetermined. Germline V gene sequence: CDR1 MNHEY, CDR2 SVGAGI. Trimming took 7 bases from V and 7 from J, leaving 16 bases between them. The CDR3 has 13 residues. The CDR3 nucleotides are TGTGCCAGCACCCCGGTCGCGGTCGGGACCCAGTACTTC. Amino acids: CASTPVAVGTQYF.

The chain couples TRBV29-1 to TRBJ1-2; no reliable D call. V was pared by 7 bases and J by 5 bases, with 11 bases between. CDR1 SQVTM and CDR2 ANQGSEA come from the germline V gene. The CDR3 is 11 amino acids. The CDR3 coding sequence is TGCAGCGAAGGAGACGGTTATGGCTACACCTTC. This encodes CSEGDGYGYTF.

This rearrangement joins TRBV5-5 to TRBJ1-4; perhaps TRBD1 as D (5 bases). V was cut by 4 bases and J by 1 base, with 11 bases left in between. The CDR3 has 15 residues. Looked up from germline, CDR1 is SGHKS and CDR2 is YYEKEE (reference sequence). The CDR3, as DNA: TGTGCCAGCAGCCTGTTTACAGGAACTAATGAAAAACTGTTTTTT. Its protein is CASSLFTGTNEKLFF.